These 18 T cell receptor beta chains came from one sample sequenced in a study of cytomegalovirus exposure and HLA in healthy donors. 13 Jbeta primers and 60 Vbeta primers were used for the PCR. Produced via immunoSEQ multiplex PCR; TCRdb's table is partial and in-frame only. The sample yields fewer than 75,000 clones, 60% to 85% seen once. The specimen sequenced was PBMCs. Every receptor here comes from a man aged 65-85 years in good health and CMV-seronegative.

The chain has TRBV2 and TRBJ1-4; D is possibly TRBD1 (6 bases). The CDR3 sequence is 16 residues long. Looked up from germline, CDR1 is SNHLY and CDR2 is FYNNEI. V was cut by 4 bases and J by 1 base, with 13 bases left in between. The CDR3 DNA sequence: TGTGCCAGCAGTGTCCAGGGGTGGGGAACTAATGAAAAACTGTTTTTT. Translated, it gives CASSVQGWGTNEKLFF.

CDR3 sequence: CASTPTLSSGNTIYF. CDR3 DNA: TGTGCCAGTACCCCAACACTAAGCTCTGGAAACACCATATATTTT. The V call is TRBV19, the J call TRBJ1-3; no firm D call. Germline V gene data show CDR1 as LNHDA and CDR2 as SQIVND (reference sequence). The CDR3 runs to 15 residues. V was shortened by 7 bases and J by 0 bases, with 13 bases between the two germline ends.

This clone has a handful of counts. The CDR3 nucleotides read TGCGCCAGCAGCGCCACCGGGACAGGGGGCTACGAGCAGTACTTC. Amino acids: CASSATGTGGYEQYF. The gene calls are TRBV5-1 and TRBJ2-7, with TRBD1 identical over 11 bases. The ends lost 4 bases at V and 3 bases at J; junction bases unmatched: 6. The CDR3 length is 15 residues. Germline V lookup: CDR1 SGHRS, CDR2 YFSETQ.

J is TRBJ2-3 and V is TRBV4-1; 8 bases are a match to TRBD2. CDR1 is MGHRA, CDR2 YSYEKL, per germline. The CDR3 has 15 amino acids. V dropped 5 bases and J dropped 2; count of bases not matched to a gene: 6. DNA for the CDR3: TGCGCCAGCAGCTCTCGGGAGGGAGACACAGATACGCAGTATTTT. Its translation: CASSSREGDTDTQYF.

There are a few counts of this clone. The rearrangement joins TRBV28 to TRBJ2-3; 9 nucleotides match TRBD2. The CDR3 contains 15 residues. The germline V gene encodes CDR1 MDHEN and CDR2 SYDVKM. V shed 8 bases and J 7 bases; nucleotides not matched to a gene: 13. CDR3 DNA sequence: TGTGCCAGCGAGTTGGGGGCGGGGGGGCAATATACGCAGTATTTT. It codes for CASELGAGGQYTQYF.

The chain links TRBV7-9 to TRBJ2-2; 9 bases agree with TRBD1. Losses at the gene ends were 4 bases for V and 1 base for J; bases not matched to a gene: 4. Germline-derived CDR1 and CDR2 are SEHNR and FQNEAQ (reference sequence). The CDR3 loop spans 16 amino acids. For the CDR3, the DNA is TGTGCCAGCAGCTGGACAGGGGTCGAGAACACCGGGGAGCTGTTTTTT. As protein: CASSWTGVENTGELFF. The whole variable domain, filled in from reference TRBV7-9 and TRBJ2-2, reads DTGVSQNPRHKITKRGQNVTFRCDPISEHNRLYWYRQTLGQGPEFLTYFQNEAQLEKSRLLSDRFSAERPKGSFSTLEIQRTEQGDSAMYLCASSWTGVENTGELFFGEGSRLTVL.

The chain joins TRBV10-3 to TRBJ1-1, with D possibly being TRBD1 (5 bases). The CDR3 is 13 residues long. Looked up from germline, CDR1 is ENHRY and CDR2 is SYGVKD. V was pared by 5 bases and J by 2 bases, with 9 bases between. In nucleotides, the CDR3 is TGTGCCATCAGTCCGACAGATAACACTGAAGCTTTCTTT. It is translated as CAISPTDNTEAFF.

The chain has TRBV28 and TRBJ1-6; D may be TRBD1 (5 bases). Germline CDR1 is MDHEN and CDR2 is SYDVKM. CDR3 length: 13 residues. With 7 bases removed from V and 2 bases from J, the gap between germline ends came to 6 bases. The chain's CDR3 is CASTGAYNSPLHF. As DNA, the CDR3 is TGTGCCAGCACGGGGGCCTATAATTCACCCCTCCACTTT.

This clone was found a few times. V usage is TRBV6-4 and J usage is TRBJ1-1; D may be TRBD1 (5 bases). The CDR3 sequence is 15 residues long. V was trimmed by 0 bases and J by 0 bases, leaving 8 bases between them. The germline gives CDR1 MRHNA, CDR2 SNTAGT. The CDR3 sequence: CASSDSAGLNTEAFF. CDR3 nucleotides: TGTGCCAGCAGTGACTCGGCGGGACTGAACACTGAAGCTTTCTTT.

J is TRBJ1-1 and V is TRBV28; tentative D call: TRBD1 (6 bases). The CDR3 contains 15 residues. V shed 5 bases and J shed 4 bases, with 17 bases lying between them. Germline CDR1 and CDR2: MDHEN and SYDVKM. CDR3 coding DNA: TGTGCCAGCAGTCGAGCTCAGCTGGGGGCCACTGAAGCTTTCTTT. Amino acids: CASSRAQLGATEAFF.

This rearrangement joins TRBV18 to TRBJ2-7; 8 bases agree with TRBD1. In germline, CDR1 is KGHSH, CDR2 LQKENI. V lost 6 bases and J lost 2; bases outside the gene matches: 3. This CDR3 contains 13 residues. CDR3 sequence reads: CASSMDRAYEQYF. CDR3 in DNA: TGTGCCAGCTCTATGGACAGGGCCTACGAGCAGTACTTC.

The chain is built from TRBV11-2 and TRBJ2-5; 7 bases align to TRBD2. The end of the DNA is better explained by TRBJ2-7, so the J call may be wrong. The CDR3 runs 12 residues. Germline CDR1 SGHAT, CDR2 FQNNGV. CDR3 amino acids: CAAGGSAYEQYF. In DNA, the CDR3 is TGTGCCGCCGGGGGGTCGGCCTACGAGCAGTACTTC.

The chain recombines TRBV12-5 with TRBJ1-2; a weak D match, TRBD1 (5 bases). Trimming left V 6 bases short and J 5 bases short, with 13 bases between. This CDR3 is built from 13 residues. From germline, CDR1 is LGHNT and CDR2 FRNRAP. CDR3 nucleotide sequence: TGTGCTAGTGGCTCCGACAGTCGATATGGCTACACCTTC. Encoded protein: CASGSDSRYGYTF.

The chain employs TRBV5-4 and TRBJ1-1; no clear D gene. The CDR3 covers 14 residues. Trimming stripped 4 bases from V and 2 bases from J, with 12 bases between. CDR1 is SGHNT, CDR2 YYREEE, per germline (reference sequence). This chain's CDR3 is CASSQRGGNTEAFF. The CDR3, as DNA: TGTGCCAGCAGCCAACGAGGCGGTAACACTGAAGCTTTCTTT.

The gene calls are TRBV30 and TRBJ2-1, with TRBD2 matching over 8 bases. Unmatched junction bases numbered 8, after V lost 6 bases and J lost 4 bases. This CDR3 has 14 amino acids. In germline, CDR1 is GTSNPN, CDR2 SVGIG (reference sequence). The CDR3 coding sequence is TGTGCCTGCCGGACTAGCCCGGGATACAATGAGCAGTTCTTC. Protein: CACRTSPGYNEQFF.

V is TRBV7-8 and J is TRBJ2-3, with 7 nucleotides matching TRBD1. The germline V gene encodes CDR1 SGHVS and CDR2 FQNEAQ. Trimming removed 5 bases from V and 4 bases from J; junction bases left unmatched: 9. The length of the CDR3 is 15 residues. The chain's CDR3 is CASSRRQGVADTQYF. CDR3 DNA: TGTGCCAGCAGCAGGAGACAGGGAGTAGCAGATACGCAGTATTTT.

Here the CDR3 DNA reads TGTGCCAGCAGTTTCGGTCTCTCTGGAAACACCATATATTTT. This gives the protein CASSFGLSGNTIYF. The chain carries TRBV28 and TRBJ1-3; the D is unclear. V lost 3 bases to trimming and J lost 0 bases, with 6 bases between them. Germline assignment: CDR1 MDHEN and CDR2 SYDVKM. The CDR3 has 14 residues.

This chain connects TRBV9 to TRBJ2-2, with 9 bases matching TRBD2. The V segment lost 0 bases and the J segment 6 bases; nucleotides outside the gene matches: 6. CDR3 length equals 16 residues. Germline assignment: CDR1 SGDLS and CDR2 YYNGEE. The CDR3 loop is CASSVVGGGASGELFF. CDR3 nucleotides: TGTGCCAGCAGCGTAGTAGGCGGGGGGGCATCCGGGGAGCTGTTTTTT.